In its sample, the clone carrying this T cell receptor beta chain was seen a few times. Combining a sample-barcoded 5' primer with a J-beta primer mix, a second PCR ran for about 7 to 11 cycles. One entry per CDR3 protein results from TCRdb running MiXCR on the 5' RACE reads. The sample lists more than 1,000,000 distinct CDR3 sequences; almost 25% were seen once. The V and J ends lost 4 bases and 0 bases respectively, with 17 bases between them. The germline V gene has CDR1 DFQATT and CDR2 SNEGSKA (reference sequence). The CDR3 totals 16 residues. This specimen belongs to a study of blood T cells in healthy people across ages. The data were also submitted as part of a second study, on T cells of mothers and their children.

Sequenced: blood. This receptor was taken from a girl aged 2-10 years in good health. This chain uses TRBV20-1 with TRBJ2-3, with D possibly being TRBD2 (6 bases). DNA for the CDR3: TGCAGTGCTACTAGACCGGGGGAAATTAGCACAGATACGCAGTATTTT. This translates into CSATRPGEISTDTQYF.